The T cell receptor beta chain under discussion was sequenced for a study of shared clonotypes between healthy human individuals. As for the study in general: Researchers assigned three CD4 naive, three CD4 memory, two CD8 naive and one CD8 memory plate to each donor.

Study-level points and caveats: Naive subsets, compared against memory subsets, generally had larger estimated richness values.

Only CD45RO-negative cells positively selected for CCR7 counted as naive CD8 cells, so terminally differentiated effector memory CD45RA+ cells were excluded. Authors' processing steps: With immunoSEQ giving junction-only sequences and no quality scores, filtering differed. Using immunoSEQ multiplex PCR, the repertoire was profiled, and TCRdb retains in-frame clones only, with some absent. The V and J calls and clone size were taken over from that table, and D and trimming were inferred from the DNA. Of 2 million to 2.5 million clones listed, approximately 94% are singletons. The CDR3 is 15 amino acids. The junction had 3 bases not matched to a gene; V was cut back by 1 base and J by 4 bases. The germline gives CDR1 SGHNT, CDR2 YYREEE (reference sequence). For this clone: Antigen specificity is unknown. Other DNA sequences from this sample encode an identical CDR3 as well.

The receptor comes from a man between 18 and 29 years old in good health. Some clones in this sample may be carry-over from other donors' samples. V and J are TRBV5-4 and TRBJ2-1, with 9 nucleotides matching TRBD2. What was sequenced was naive CD8+ T cells from PBMCs. In DNA form, the CDR3 reads TGTGCCAGCAGCTTGAAGCGGGAGGTTTACAATGAGCAGTTCTTC. It yields the protein CASSLKREVYNEQFF. The whole variable domain, remainder taken from reference TRBV5-4 and TRBJ2-1, is ETGVTQSPTHLIKTRGQQVTLRCSSQSGHNTVSWYQQALGQGPQFIFQYYREEENGRGNFPPRFSGLQFPNYSSELNVNALELDDSALYLCASSLKREVYNEQFFGPGTRLTVL.